The 17 T cell receptor beta chains below all came from one sample that was sequenced in a study of vaccination and CD4 T cells after COVID-19. The Oncomine TCR Beta short-read assay sequenced DNA from cultured CD4+ T cells. TCRdb re-called the PCR reads with MiXCR, one entry per CDR3 protein. The sample comprises under 15,000 distinct CDR3 sequences, about 56% of which are singletons, and roughly 33% rests with the top ten. Treatment denoted: roughly 10-day PBMC culture with coronavirus spike peptide pools or control peptides (ViraFEST assay). These receptors' targets are unknown. The sample taken for sequencing was CD4+ T cells from blood, cultured in vitro. All receptors derive from a human donor who had recovered from COVID-19.

The V call is TRBV15, the J call TRBJ2-3, with 8 positions matching TRBD1. V was clipped by 0 bases and J by 1 base; unmatched bases: 6. Germline CDR1 LNHNV, CDR2 YYDKDF (reference sequence). The CDR3 has 17 amino acids. CDR3 amino acids: CATSRDPGGEGTDTQYF. CDR3 DNA sequence: TGTGCCACCAGCAGAGATCCAGGGGGCGAGGGCACAGATACGCAGTATTTT.

There are a few counts of this clonotype. The chain is built from TRBV24-1 and TRBJ2-5; TRBD1 matches at 8 bases. From germline, CDR1 is KGHDR and CDR2 SFDVKD. The CDR3 is 14 residues long. The J segment lost 5 bases and the V segment lost 4 bases, leaving 5 bases of the junction unmatched. The DNA of the CDR3 is TGTGCCACCAGTGACTCGACAGGGGTGGAGACCCAGTACTTC. Translated, it gives CATSDSTGVETQYF.

The chain uses TRBV12-3 or TRBV12-4 and TRBJ1-1, with D maybe TRBD1 (5 bases). The CDR3 covers 15 residues. V was clipped by 5 bases and J by 0 bases, with 13 bases between them. As DNA, the CDR3 is TGTGCCAGCAGTCCTCAAGGGACGGTGAACACTGAAGCTTTCTTT. It encodes CASSPQGTVNTEAFF.

The rearrangement joins TRBV2 to TRBJ2-3, with a weak D call TRBD2 (6 bases). Trimming took off 5 bases at V and 4 bases at J, with 22 bases between the two ends. Germline V gene lookup returns CDR1 SNHLY and CDR2 FYNNEI. This CDR3 has 17 amino acids. CDR3 nucleotide sequence: TGTGCCAGCAGTCCGCGACTAGGGGTGGCGGTGGCAGATACGCAGTATTTT. Its protein product is CASSPRLGVAVADTQYF.

The rearrangement uses TRBV6-2 or TRBV6-3 and TRBJ1-1; D remains unclear. The V and J ends lost 6 bases and 10 bases respectively, with 15 bases between them. The CDR3 covers 12 residues. The germline V gene encodes CDR1 MNHEY and CDR2 SVGEGT. The CDR3 sequence is CASSSVEGRAFF. CDR3 coding DNA: TGTGCCAGCAGCTCCGTGGAGGGTAGAGCTTTCTTT.

The chain couples TRBV11-3 to TRBJ2-2; a possible D gene is TRBD1 (5 bases). Germline V CDR1 and CDR2: SGHNT, YENEEA. V lost 0 bases to trimming and J lost 0 bases, with 14 bases between them. The CDR3 is 18 amino acids. The CDR3 DNA reads TGTGCCAGCAGCTTAGACCCCGTATGGACAACGAACACCGGGGAGCTGTTTTTT. It is translated as CASSLDPVWTTNTGELFF.

V and J are TRBV10-3 and TRBJ1-6, with TRBD1 matching 10 bases. Germline trimming cut 6 bases from V and 10 bases from J; bases unmatched to any gene: 6. This CDR3 is built from 14 residues. Germline CDR1 is ENHRY and CDR2 is SYGVKD. CDR3 amino acids: CAIRGQGEKSPLHF. The CDR3, as DNA: TGTGCCATCAGAGGACAGGGGGAAAAATCACCCCTCCACTTT.

The chain recombines TRBV24-1 with TRBJ1-4; 8 nucleotides line up with TRBD1. Germline V lookup: CDR1 KGHDR, CDR2 SFDVKD. The J segment lost 8 bases and the V segment lost 6 bases, leaving 4 bases of the junction unmatched. The CDR3 sequence is 13 residues long. This CDR3 reads CATSQGAGEKLFF. CDR3 in DNA: TGTGCCACCAGTCAGGGGGCAGGAGAAAAACTGTTTTTT.

This clonotype was seen only once. The V and J genes are TRBV30 and TRBJ2-5; 9 positions agree with TRBD2. The germline V gene has CDR1 GTSNPN and CDR2 SVGIG (reference sequence). The CDR3 extends over 14 amino acids. The V segment lost 0 bases and the J segment 4 bases; nucleotides outside the gene matches: 3. CDR3 DNA: TGTGCCTGGAGTGTTAGCGGGAGTTTAGAGACCCAGTACTTC. It codes for CAWSVSGSLETQYF.

This clonotype is a singleton in its sample. The chain joins TRBV14 to TRBJ1-1; D may be TRBD1 (6 bases). V gave up 5 bases and J gave up 2 bases, with 15 bases separating them. The germline V gene encodes CDR1 SGHDN and CDR2 FVKESK. The CDR3 consists of 15 residues. The CDR3 loop reads CASSYWNRANTEAFF. The CDR3, as DNA: TGTGCCAGCAGCTATTGGAACAGGGCTAACACTGAAGCTTTCTTT.

The V and J genes are TRBV7-3 and TRBJ1-1, with D uncertain. CDR1 is SGHTA, CDR2 FQGTGA, per germline. Trimming shortened V by 4 bases and J by 4 bases, and 10 bases separated the two germline ends. CDR3 size: 13 residues. The CDR3 DNA is TGTGCCAGCAGCTCTTCGGGTGGCACTGAAGCTTTCTTT. Amino acid sequence: CASSSSGGTEAFF. Full variable domain (remainder filled in from reference TRBV7-3 and TRBJ1-1): GAGVSQTPSNKVTEKGKYVELRCDPISGHTALYWYRQSLGQGPEFLIYFQGTGAADDSGLPNDRFFAVRPEGSVSTLKIQRTERGDSAVYLCASSSSGGTEAFFGQGTRLTVV.

This chain links TRBV11-2 with TRBJ2-7; weak D call: TRBD2 (5 bases). The V gene lost 5 bases and the J gene lost 2 bases, with 13 bases spanning the gap. Per germline, CDR1 SGHAT and CDR2 FQNNGV. CDR3 size: 14 residues. The CDR3 protein is CASSTAGVTYEQYF. The CDR3 coding sequence is TGTGCCAGCAGCACGGCCGGGGTTACCTACGAGCAGTACTTC.

The chain uses TRBV20-1 and TRBJ2-5, with a weak D call TRBD1 (6 bases). This CDR3 has 12 amino acids. In germline, CDR1 is DFQATT, CDR2 SNEGSKA (reference sequence). Trimming took 5 bases from V and 5 from J, leaving 12 bases between them. The CDR3 bases are TGCAGTGCTCCAAGGCAGGGGGAGACCCAGTACTTC. Translating gives CSAPRQGETQYF.

This sequence joins TRBV29-1 and TRBJ1-3; D may be TRBD1 (6 bases). Germline V gene sequence: CDR1 SQVTM, CDR2 ANQGSEA. V dropped 4 bases and J dropped 4 bases, with 8 bases sitting between them. This CDR3 spans 12 amino acids. DNA for the CDR3: TGCAGCGTTGGAGGGGGAGGAAACACCATATATTTT. It is translated as CSVGGGGNTIYF.

The V gene is TRBV19, the J gene TRBJ1-5; no clear D. This CDR3 region has 14 residues. CDR1 is LNHDA and CDR2 is SQIVND in the germline V gene (reference sequence). The germline V and J ends were trimmed by 1 base and 0 bases, with 4 bases remaining between them. CDR3 sequence (DNA): TGTGCCAGTAGTATAGTCTATAGCAATCAGCCCCAGCATTTT. Translation: CASSIVYSNQPQHF.

V usage is TRBV20-1 and J usage is TRBJ1-5, with TRBD1 identical over 9 bases. Germline V lookup: CDR1 DFQATT, CDR2 SNEGSKA (reference sequence). The CDR3 is made up of 14 amino acids. V lost 6 bases to trimming and J lost 1 base; unmatched junction nucleotides: 4. The CDR3 spells CSAGDRESNQPQHF. For the CDR3, the DNA is TGCAGTGCCGGGGACAGGGAAAGCAATCAGCCCCAGCATTTT.

This clonotype was observed a handful of times. V gene TRBV11-3 combines with J gene TRBJ1-1; 8 nucleotides agree with TRBD1. The trim removed 4 bases at V and 1 base at J, leaving 17 bases unmatched. Looked up from germline, CDR1 is SGHNT and CDR2 is YENEEA. The CDR3 extends over 19 amino acids. Written as DNA, the CDR3 is TGTGCCAGCAGCTGGACCCCGGCCTGGACAGGGAAGAAGAACACTGAAGCTTTCTTT. Translating gives CASSWTPAWTGKKNTEAFF.